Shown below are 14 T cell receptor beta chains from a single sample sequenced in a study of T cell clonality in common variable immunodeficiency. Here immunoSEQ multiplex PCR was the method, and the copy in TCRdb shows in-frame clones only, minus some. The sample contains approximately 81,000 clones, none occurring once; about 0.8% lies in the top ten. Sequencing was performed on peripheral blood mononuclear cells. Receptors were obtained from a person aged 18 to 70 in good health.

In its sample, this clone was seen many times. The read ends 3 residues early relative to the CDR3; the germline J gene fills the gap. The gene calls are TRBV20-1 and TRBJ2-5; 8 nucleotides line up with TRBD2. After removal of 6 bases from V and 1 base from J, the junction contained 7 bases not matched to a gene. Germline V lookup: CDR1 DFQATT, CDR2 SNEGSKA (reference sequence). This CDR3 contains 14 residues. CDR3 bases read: TGCAGTGCCCTCGTAGCGGGGTTCCAAGAGACC. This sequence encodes CSALVAGFQET. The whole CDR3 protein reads CSALVAGFQETQYF.

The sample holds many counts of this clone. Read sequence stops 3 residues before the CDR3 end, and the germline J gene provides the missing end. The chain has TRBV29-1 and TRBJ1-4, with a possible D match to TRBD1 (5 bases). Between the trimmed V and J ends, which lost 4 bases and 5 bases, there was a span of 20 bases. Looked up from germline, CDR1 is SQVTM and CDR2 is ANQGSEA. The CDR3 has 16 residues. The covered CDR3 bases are TGCAGCGTTGCCCCCCCTGGGGGGATGACGAATGAAAAA. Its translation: CSVAPPGGMTNEK. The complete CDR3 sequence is CSVAPPGGMTNEKLFF. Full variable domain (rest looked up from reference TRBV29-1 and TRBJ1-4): SAVISQKPSRDICQRGTSLTIQCQVDSQVTMMFWYRQQPGQSLTLIATANQGSEATYESGFVIDKFPISRPNLTFSTLTVSNMSPEDSSIYLCSVAPPGGMTNEKLFFGSGTQLSVL.

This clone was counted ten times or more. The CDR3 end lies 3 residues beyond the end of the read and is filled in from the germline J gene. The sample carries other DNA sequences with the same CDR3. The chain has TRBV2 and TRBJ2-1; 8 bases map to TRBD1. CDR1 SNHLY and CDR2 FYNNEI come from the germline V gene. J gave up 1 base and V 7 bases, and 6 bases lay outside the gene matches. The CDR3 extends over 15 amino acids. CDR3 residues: CASTKGQVSYNEQFF. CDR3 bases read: TGTGCCAGCACTAAGGGACAGGTATCCTACAATGAG.

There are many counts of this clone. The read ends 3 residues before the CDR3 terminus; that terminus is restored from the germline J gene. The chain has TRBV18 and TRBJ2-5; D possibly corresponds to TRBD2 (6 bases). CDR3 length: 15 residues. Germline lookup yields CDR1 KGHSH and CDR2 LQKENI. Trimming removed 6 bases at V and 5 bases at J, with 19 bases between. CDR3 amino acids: CASSERDSQRETQYF. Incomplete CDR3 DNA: TGTGCCAGCTCGGAAAGGGACTCCCAGCGGGAGACC.

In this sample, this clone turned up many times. This CDR3 is CASSPGTGELFF. CDR3 bases read: TGTGCCAGCAGTCCGGGGACCGGGGAG. The gene calls are TRBV11-3 and TRBJ2-2; weak D call: TRBD2 (5 bases). Coverage ceases 3 residues before the CDR3 finishes, and the germline J gene fills in the end. Germline CDR1 SGHNT, CDR2 YENEEA. Trimming took 6 bases from V and 5 from J, leaving 7 bases between them. This CDR3 has 12 amino acids.

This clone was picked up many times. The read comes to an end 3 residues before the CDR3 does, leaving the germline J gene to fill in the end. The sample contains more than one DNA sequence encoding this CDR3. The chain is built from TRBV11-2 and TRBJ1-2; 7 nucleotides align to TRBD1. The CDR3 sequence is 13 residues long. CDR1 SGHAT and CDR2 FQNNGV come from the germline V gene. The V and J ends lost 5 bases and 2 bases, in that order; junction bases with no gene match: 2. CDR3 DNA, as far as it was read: TGTGCCAGCAGCCCGACAGGGAACTATGGC. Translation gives CASSPTGNYG. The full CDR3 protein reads CASSPTGNYGYTF.

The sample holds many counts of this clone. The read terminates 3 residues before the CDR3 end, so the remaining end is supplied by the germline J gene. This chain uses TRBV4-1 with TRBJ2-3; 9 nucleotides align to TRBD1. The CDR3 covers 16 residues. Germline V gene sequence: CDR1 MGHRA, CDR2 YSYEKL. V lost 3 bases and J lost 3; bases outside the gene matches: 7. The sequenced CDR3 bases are TGCGCCAGCAGCCATCCCGGGACAGGGAAAACAGATACG. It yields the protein CASSHPGTGKTDT. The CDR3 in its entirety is CASSHPGTGKTDTQYF.

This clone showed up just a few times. CDR3 region: CASSLGDWTGSYEQYF. CDR3 DNA, as far as it was read: TGCGCCAGCAGCTTGGGTGATTGGACAGGCTCCTACGAG. The V call is TRBV5-1, the J call TRBJ2-7; 7 nucleotides align to TRBD1. The CDR3 goes on 3 residues after the read ends, and that part is filled in from the germline J gene. From germline, CDR1 is SGHRS and CDR2 YFSETQ. The CDR3 has 16 residues. The junction had 6 bases not matched to a gene; V was cut back by 0 bases and J by 0 bases. Full variable domain (remainder filled in from reference TRBV5-1 and TRBJ2-7): KAGVTQTPRYLIKTRGQQVTLSCSPISGHRSVSWYQQTPGQGLQFLFEYFSETQRNKGNFPGRFSGRQFSNSRSEMNVSTLELGDSALYLCASSLGDWTGSYEQYFGPGTRLTVT.

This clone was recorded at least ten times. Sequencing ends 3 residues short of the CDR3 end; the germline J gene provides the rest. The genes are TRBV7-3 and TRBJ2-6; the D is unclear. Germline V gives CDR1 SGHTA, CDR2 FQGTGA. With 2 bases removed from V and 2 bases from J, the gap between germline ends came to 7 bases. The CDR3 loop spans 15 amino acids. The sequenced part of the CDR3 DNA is TGTGCCAGCAGCTTATTAGGGCCTGGGGCCAACGTC. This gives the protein CASSLLGPGANV. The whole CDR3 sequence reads CASSLLGPGANVLTF. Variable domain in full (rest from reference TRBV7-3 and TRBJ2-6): GAGVSQTPSNKVTEKGKYVELRCDPISGHTALYWYRQSLGQGPEFLIYFQGTGAADDSGLPNDRFFAVRPEGSVSTLKIQRTERGDSAVYLCASSLLGPGANVLTFGAGSRLTVL.

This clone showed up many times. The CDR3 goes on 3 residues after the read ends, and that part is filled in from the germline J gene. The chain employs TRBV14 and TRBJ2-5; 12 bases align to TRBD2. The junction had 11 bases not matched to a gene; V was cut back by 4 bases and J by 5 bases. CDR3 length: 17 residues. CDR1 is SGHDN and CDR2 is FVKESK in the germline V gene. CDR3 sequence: CASSLRLLAGGPETQYF. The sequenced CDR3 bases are TGTGCCAGCAGCCTTCGTCTCCTAGCGGGAGGGCCGGAGACC.

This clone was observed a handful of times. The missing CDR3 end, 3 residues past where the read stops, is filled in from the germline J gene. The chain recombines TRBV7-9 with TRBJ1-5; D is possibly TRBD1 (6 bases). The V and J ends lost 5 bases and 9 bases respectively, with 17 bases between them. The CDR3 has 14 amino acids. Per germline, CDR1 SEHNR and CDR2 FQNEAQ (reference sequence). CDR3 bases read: TGTGCCAGCAGCAATCCGGACAGCGTTTCGCCC. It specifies CASSNPDSVSP. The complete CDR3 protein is CASSNPDSVSPQHF. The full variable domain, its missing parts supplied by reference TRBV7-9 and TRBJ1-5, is DTGVSQNPRHKITKRGQNVTFRCDPISEHNRLYWYRQTLGQGPEFLTYFQNEAQLEKSRLLSDRFSAERPKGSFSTLEIQRTEQGDSAMYLCASSNPDSVSPQHFGDGTRLSIL.

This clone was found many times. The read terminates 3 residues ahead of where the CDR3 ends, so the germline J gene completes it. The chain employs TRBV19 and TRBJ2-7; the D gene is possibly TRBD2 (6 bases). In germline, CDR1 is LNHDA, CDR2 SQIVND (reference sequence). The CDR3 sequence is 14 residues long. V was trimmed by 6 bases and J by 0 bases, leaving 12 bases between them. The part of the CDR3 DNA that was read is TGTGCCAGTAGGGCGGCGGGGAGCTCCTACGAG. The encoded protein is CASRAAGSSYE. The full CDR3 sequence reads CASRAAGSSYEQYF.

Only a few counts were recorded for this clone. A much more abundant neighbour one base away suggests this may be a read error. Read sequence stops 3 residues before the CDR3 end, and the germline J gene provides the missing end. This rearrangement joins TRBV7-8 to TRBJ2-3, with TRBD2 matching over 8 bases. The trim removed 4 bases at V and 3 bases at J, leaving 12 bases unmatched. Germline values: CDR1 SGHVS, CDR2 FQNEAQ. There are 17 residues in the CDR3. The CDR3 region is CASSSLLIAGRTDTQYF. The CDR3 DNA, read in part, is TGTGCCAGCAGCTCTTTACTTATAGCGGGAAGGACAGATACG.

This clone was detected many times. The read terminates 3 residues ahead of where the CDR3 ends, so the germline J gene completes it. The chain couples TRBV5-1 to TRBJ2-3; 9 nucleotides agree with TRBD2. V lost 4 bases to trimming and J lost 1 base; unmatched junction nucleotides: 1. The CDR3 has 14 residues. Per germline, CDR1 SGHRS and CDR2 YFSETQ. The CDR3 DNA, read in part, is TGCGCCAGCAGCCGGACTAGCGGCACAGATACG. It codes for CASSRTSGTDT. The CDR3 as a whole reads CASSRTSGTDTQYF. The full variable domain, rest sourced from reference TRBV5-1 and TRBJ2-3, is KAGVTQTPRYLIKTRGQQVTLSCSPISGHRSVSWYQQTPGQGLQFLFEYFSETQRNKGNFPGRFSGRQFSNSRSEMNVSTLELGDSALYLCASSRTSGTDTQYFGPGTRLTVL.